This T cell receptor beta chain originates from a study of sequential checkpoint blockade in melanoma (dated by TCRdb to about 2019). For the study in its entirety: In a 1:1 randomization, patients received either first-line nivolumab then ipilimumab (arm A) or ipilimumab then nivolumab (arm B). Maintenance nivolumab came after each of the two trial sequences. Here is what the overall study found, with its caveats: Larger, independent patient cohorts are needed to validate the response-prediction model that combines TCR metrics and mutation burden.

Relative to germline, V is 4 bases shorter and J is 2 bases shorter, with 7 bases between their ends. The cysteine opens and the phenylalanine closes a CDR3 of 13 amino acids. The read is trimmed to its CDR3 DNA, 39 bases read in frame from base 1. CDR1 and CDR2 are drawn from the germline V gene: SGDLS, YYNGEE. The treatment or condition label, read with the paper, signifies: randomized to nivolumab then ipilimumab (arm A) or the reverse (arm B). None of the trial patients had been given prior DNA-damaging chemotherapy. Live CD3+CD8+ cells negative for CD19 and CD56 were sorted from thawed PBMCs on a FACS Aria II flow cytometer. The samples were obtained from melanoma patients enrolled in CheckMate 064, an open-label, randomized phase II trial testing sequential checkpoint blockade. Peripheral blood mononuclear cells were collected by leukapheresis, purified with Ficoll-Paque, and frozen in human serum with approximately 10% DMSO. Immediately after sorting, the purity of the sorted blood CD3+CD8+ cells was confirmed to be >98%, and DNA was then extracted.

TCRbeta CDR3 regions were immunosequenced from genomic DNA with the immunoSEQ Assay. Genomic DNA was amplified by bias-controlled multiplex PCR before high-throughput sequencing. Processing in the source paper ran as follows. To quantify the absolute abundance of each unique TCRbeta CDR3 region, the sequences were collapsed and filtered. Clonality, defined as 1 minus Pielou's evenness, was calculated using only productive rearrangements. A previously published method was used to identify clones whose frequencies were significantly greater in on-treatment samples than in baseline samples. Not all clones reach the TCRdb copy of this immuneACCESS table, which keeps in-frame sequences only. Checked studies attribute under half of the gap to unresolved V genes and leave the rest unexplained. The D gene and trimming were derived from the DNA, and the V and J assignments and clone size from that table. The sample records 5,000 to 6,500 clones, roughly 50% of which are singletons. The ten largest clonotypes hold about a sixth of the sample.

The table lists this clone with a count of one. Its antigen has not been determined. The input lacks base qualities; no much larger clone sits a single base away. This specimen consisted of CD8+ T cells sorted from blood (inferred from file names), obtained from a patient given nivolumab and ipilimumab in sequence. The clonotype was recovered from a human donor with melanoma. The sequence is built from TRBV9 and TRBJ2-1; TRBD2 is a weak D gene call, 5 bases matching. The DNA sequence is TGTGCCAGCAGCCCCGGGACCTACAATGAGCAGTTCTTC. The encoded protein is CASSPGTYNEQFF.